This paragraph covers one T cell receptor (beta chain) sequence. How the authors handled the data: Nucleated cell number was recorded as an estimate derived from reference gene primer amplification. Repertoires were generated with immunoSEQ multiplex PCR, while TCRdb's copy carries only in-frame clones and drops some. From that table come the V and J calls and clone size; the DNA was used to work out D and trimming. Altogether 200,000 to 300,000 clones are present, about nine tenths being singletons, with the ten largest covering approximately 6%. This sample is drawn from a study of blood T cell repertoires in COVID-19. In the study overall: Nucleic acid was either cDNA or gDNA, and it came from T cells, B-cell-depleted T cells, or PBMCs.

Seattle enrolled patients during active infection and tracked them longitudinally. The specimen sequenced was peripheral blood. The clonotype comes from a woman younger than 45 with COVID-19, enrolled during active disease.

The CDR3 here is CASSSGAGGRNTIYF. CDR3 nucleotide sequence: TGTGCCAGCAGCTCTGGTGCGGGGGGCAGAAACACCATATATTTT. The rearrangement uses TRBV5-4 and TRBJ1-3; a weak D match, TRBD1 (6 bases). The germline V gene encodes CDR1 SGHNT and CDR2 YYREEE (reference sequence). The CDR3 has 15 amino acids. V lost 3 bases and J 5 bases, leaving 15 bases between the germline ends.